One sample yielded the 15 T cell receptor beta chains listed below, sequenced in a study of CD8+ T cells in alopecia areata. Treatment specified: oral pan-JAK inhibitor, 5-10 mg twice daily. Reverse transcription of extracted RNA yielded cDNA, which provided the sequencing template. The method was immunoSEQ multiplex PCR; TCRdb's version includes in-frame clones alone and lacks a portion of them. The sample carries about 190,000 clones, 50% to 60% recorded once. Sample: CD4+ T cells sorted from blood, taken at week 4, from a patient treated with tofacitinib. These receptors were collected from a human donor with alopecia areata.

V usage is TRBV7-9 and J usage is TRBJ2-1; no definite D call. The germline V gene encodes CDR1 SEHNR and CDR2 FQNEAQ (reference sequence). Trimming pared 0 bases from V and 12 bases from J, leaving 9 bases between. This CDR3 is built from 12 residues. The CDR3 protein is CASSLAGAGQFF. The CDR3 DNA follows: TGTGCCAGCAGCTTAGCAGGCGCTGGGCAGTTCTTC.

This clone was seen just once. This sequence joins TRBV13 and TRBJ2-6; TRBD1 agrees at 7 bases. V shed 4 bases and J 4 bases; nucleotides not matched to a gene: 10. Germline-derived CDR1 and CDR2 are PRHDT and FYEKMQ (reference sequence). The CDR3 is 17 residues long. CDR3: CASSYGTAALGANVLTF. In DNA, the CDR3 is TGTGCCAGCAGCTACGGGACAGCCGCTCTAGGGGCCAACGTCCTGACTTTC.

The chain couples TRBV29-1 to TRBJ2-1, with TRBD1 as a possible D gene (5 bases). V was trimmed by 3 bases and J by 7 bases, leaving 7 bases between them. The CDR3 totals 11 residues. The germline gives CDR1 SQVTM, CDR2 ANQGSEA. CDR3 amino acids: CSVEGRNEQFF. CDR3 DNA: TGCAGCGTTGAGGGGCGTAATGAGCAGTTCTTC.

This sequence joins TRBV27 and TRBJ1-1; D is unresolved. Germline V lookup: CDR1 MNHEY, CDR2 SMNVEV (reference sequence). V was shortened by 8 bases and J by 4 bases, with 20 bases between the two germline ends. CDR3 length: 15 residues. CDR3 amino acids: CASGGLMGALTEAFF. Here the CDR3 DNA reads TGTGCCAGCGGCGGACTAATGGGCGCTCTCACTGAAGCTTTCTTT.

This sequence joins TRBV4-1 and TRBJ1-5; D possibly corresponds to TRBD1 (6 bases). The V gene lost 4 bases and the J gene lost 3 bases, with 10 bases spanning the gap. The germline V gene has CDR1 MGHRA and CDR2 YSYEKL. This CDR3 spans 14 amino acids. The CDR3 nucleotides read TGCGCCAGCAGCCCCGGGGGACACAATCAGCCCCAGCATTTT. Translated: CASSPGGHNQPQHF.

This clone has only a few counts. This chain connects TRBV2 to TRBJ1-2, with D perhaps matching TRBD1 (5 bases). The CDR3 spans 15 residues. The V end was cut by 5 bases, the J end by 4 bases, with 17 bases between. Looked up from germline, CDR1 is SNHLY and CDR2 is FYNNEI. The CDR3 region is CASSYDRGTLYGYTF. In DNA form, the CDR3 reads TGTGCCAGCAGTTATGACAGAGGGACCCTCTATGGCTACACCTTC.

This clone occurred once. This chain uses TRBV29-1 with TRBJ2-1; D ambiguous. The CDR3 has 12 amino acids. Looked up from germline, CDR1 is SQVTM and CDR2 is ANQGSEA. Trimming took 6 bases from V and 2 from J, leaving 8 bases between them. This CDR3 reads CSVLVPYNEQFF. Written as DNA, the CDR3 is TGCAGCGTCCTCGTCCCCTACAATGAGCAGTTCTTC.

The J gene is TRBJ2-7, the V gene TRBV5-1; TRBD2 aligns across 8 bases. V shed 7 bases, J shed 3 bases, and the junction held 6 bases outside the gene matches. Per the germline V gene, CDR1 is SGHRS and CDR2 is YFSETQ. This CDR3 comprises 13 residues. CDR3 protein: CASGLRGGYEQYF. The CDR3 region has the DNA TGCGCCAGCGGCCTCCGGGGGGGCTACGAGCAGTACTTC.

The rearrangement links TRBV29-1 to TRBJ2-5; 14 bases match TRBD2. The junction had 9 bases not matched to a gene; V was cut back by 7 bases and J by 5 bases. Germline assignment: CDR1 SQVTM and CDR2 ANQGSEA. The CDR3 loop spans 15 amino acids. The CDR3 is CSASGTSGSRETQYF. The CDR3, as DNA: TGCAGCGCTAGCGGGACTAGCGGGAGCCGGGAGACCCAGTACTTC.

The CDR3 bases are TGTGCCAGCAGTGAACGGACTAGCGGCGCGGATACGCAGTATTTT. This gives the protein CASSERTSGADTQYF. The chain combines TRBV25-1 with TRBJ2-3, with 10 bases identical to TRBD2. V gave up 2 bases and J gave up 6 bases; unmatched junction bases: 5. CDR3 length: 15 amino acids. Germline values: CDR1 MGHDK, CDR2 SYGVNS.

The V call is TRBV5-1, the J call TRBJ2-7; D is unclear. CDR3 length: 15 residues. Trimming pared 4 bases from V and 3 bases from J, leaving 17 bases between. CDR1 and CDR2 from the germline V gene are SGHRS and YFSETQ. As DNA, the CDR3 is TGCGCCAGCAGCGAGGTGCCAGGTTATGTCTACGAGCAGTACTTC. Amino acid sequence: CASSEVPGYVYEQYF.

The genes are TRBV19 and TRBJ2-5; TRBD1 matches 9 bases. After removal of 7 bases from V and 4 bases from J, the junction contained 10 bases not matched to a gene. The germline CDR1 and CDR2 sequences are LNHDA and SQIVND (reference sequence). The CDR3 extends over 15 amino acids. The CDR3 here is CASTTGQGPGETQYF. The DNA of the CDR3 is TGTGCCAGTACCACGGGACAGGGTCCGGGAGAGACCCAGTACTTC.

CDR3 nucleotides: TGTGCCAGCAGCTTAGGGGGGGTCCCTAGCACAGATACGCAGTATTTT. Protein sequence: CASSLGGVPSTDTQYF. The chain carries TRBV11-2 and TRBJ2-3; tentative D call: TRBD2 (6 bases). Germline assignment: CDR1 SGHAT and CDR2 FQNNGV. The CDR3 is 16 amino acids. Between the trimmed V and J ends, which lost 1 base and 0 bases, there was a span of 11 bases.

The count of this clone is one. V usage is TRBV29-1 and J usage is TRBJ2-5; D perhaps matches TRBD1 (6 bases). The V end lost 5 bases, the J end lost 6 bases, and 19 bases lay between the germline ends. The germline V gene encodes CDR1 SQVTM and CDR2 ANQGSEA. The CDR3 contains 14 residues. The CDR3 coding sequence is TGCAGCGTTCCCCCGCGGACAGATTTAAAGACCCAGTACTTC. This sequence encodes CSVPPRTDLKTQYF.

The J gene is TRBJ2-1, the V gene TRBV5-1, with TRBD2 matching over 13 bases. CDR1 and CDR2 (germline): SGHRS, YFSETQ. The V and J ends lost 0 bases and 2 bases, in that order; junction bases with no gene match: 5. The CDR3 has 18 amino acids. Written as DNA, the CDR3 is TGCGCCAGCAGCTTGGGGACTAGCGGGAGAGCTGCCTACAATGAGCAGTTCTTC. Translating it yields CASSLGTSGRAAYNEQFF.